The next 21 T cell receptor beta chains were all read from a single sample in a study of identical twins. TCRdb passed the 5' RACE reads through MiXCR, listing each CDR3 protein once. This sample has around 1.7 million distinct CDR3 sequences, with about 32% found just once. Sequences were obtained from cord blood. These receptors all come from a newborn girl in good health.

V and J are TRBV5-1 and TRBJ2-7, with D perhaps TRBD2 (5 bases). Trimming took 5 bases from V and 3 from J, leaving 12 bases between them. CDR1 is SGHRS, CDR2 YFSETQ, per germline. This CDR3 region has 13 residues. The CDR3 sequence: CASRAIRDYEQYF. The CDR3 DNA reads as TGCGCCAGCAGGGCTATTCGGGACTACGAGCAGTACTTC.

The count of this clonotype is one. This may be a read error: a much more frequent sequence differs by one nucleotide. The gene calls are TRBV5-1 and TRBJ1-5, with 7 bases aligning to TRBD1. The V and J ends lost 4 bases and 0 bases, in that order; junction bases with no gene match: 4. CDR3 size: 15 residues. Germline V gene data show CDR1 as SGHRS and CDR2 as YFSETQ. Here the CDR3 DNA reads TGCGCCAGCAGCGTCGGGACAGCTAGCAATCAGCCCCAGCATTTT. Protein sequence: CASSVGTASNQPQHF.

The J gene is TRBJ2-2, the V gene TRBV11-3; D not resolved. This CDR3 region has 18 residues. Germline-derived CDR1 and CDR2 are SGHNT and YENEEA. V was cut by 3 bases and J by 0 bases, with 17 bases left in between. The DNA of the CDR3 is TGTGCCAGCAGCTTGGGTGTTCAACCTCGGTCGAACACCGGGGAGCTGTTTTTT. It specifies CASSLGVQPRSNTGELFF.

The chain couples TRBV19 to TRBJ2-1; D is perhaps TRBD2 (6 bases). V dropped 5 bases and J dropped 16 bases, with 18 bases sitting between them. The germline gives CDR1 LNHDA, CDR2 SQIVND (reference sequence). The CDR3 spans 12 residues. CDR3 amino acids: CASSPTAGSHFF. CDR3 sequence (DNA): TGTGCCAGTAGTCCCACTGCGGGGTCTCATTTCTTC.

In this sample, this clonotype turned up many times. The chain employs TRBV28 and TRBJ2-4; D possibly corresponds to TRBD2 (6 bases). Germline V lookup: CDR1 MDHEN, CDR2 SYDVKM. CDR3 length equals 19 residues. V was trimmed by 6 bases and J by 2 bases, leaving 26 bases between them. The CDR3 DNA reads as TGTGCCAGCAGACCCCGATTAGGGTATGGGGCGGGGACCAAAAACATTCAGTACTTC. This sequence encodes CASRPRLGYGAGTKNIQYF.

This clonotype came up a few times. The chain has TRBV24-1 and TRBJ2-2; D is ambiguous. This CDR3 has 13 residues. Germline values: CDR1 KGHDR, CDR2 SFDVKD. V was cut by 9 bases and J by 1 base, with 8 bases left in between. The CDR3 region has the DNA TGTGCCACCGCCGGAAGGAACACCGGGGAGCTGTTTTTT. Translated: CATAGRNTGELFF.

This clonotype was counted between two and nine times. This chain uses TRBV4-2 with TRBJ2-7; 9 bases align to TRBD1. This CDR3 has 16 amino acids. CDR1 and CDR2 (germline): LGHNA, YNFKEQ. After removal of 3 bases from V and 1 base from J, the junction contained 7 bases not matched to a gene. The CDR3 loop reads CASSQYSGTGSYEQYF. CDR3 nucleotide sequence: TGTGCCAGCAGCCAGTATTCCGGGACAGGGTCCTACGAGCAGTACTTC.

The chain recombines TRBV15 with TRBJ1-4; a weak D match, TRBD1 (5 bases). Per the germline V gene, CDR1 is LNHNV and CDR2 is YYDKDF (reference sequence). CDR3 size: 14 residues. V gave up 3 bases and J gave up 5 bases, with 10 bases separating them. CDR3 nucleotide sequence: TGTGCCACCAGCAGCCGGGACGGGAATGAAAAACTGTTTTTT. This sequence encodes CATSSRDGNEKLFF. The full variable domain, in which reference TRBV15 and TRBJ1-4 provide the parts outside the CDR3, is DAMVIQNPRYQVTQFGKPVTLSCSQTLNHNVMYWYQQKSSQAPKLLFHYYDKDFNNEADTPDNFQSRRPNTSFCFLDIRSPGLGDTAMYLCATSSRDGNEKLFFGSGTQLSVL.

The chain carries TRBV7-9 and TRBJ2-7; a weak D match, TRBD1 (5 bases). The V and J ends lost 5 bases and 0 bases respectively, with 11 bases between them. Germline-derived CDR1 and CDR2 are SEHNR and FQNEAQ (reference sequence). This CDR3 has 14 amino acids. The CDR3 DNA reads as TGTGCCAGCAGCCCACAGGTTCTCTCCTACGAGCAGTACTTC. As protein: CASSPQVLSYEQYF.

The CDR3 region is CASSSPTSGPLYTQYF. CDR3 DNA sequence: TGTGCCAGCAGCTCGCCGACTAGCGGGCCCCTCTATACGCAGTATTTT. The V gene is TRBV7-6, the J gene TRBJ2-3, with TRBD2 identical over 10 bases. Germline loops: CDR1 SGHVS, CDR2 FNYEAQ. This CDR3 region has 16 residues. V gave up 4 bases and J gave up 7 bases; unmatched junction bases: 11.

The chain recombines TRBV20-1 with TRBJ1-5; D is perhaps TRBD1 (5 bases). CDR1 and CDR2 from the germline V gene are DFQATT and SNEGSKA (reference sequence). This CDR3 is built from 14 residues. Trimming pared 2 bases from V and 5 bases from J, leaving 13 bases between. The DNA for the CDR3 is TGCAGTGCTAGACCCCAGGGTTCGGATCAGCCCCAGCATTTT. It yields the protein CSARPQGSDQPQHF.

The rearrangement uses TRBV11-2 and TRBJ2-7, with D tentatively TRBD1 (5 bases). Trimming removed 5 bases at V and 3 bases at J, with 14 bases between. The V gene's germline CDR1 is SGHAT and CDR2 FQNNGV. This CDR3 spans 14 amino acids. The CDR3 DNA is TGTGCCAGCAGCCAATACGGACACCTCTACGAGCAGTACTTC. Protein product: CASSQYGHLYEQYF.

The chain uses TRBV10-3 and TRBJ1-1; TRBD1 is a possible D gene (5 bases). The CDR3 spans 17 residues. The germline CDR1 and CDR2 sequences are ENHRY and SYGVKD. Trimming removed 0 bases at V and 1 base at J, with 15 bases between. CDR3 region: CAISESRAGWGNTEAFF. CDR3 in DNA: TGTGCCATCAGTGAGTCTCGGGCAGGGTGGGGGAACACTGAAGCTTTCTTT.

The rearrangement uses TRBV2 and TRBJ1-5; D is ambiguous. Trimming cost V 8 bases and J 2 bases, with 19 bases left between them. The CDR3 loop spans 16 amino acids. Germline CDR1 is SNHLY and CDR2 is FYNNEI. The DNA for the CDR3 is TGTGCCAGCGGGATGGCGAGGCGGGCCGGCAATCAGCCCCAGCATTTT. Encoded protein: CASGMARRAGNQPQHF. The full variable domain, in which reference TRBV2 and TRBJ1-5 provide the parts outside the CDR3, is EPEVTQTPSHQVTQMGQEVILRCVPISNHLYFYWYRQILGQKVEFLVSFYNNEISEKSEIFDDQFSVERPDGSNFTLKIRSTKLEDSAMYFCASGMARRAGNQPQHFGDGTRLSIL.

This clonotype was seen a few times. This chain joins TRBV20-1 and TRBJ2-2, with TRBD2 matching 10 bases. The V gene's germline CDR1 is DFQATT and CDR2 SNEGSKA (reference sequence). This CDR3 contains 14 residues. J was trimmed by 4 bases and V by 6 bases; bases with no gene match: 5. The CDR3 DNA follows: TGCAGTGCCAGGACTAGCGGAGGCACCGGGGAGCTGTTTTTT. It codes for CSARTSGGTGELFF.

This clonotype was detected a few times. CDR3 amino acids: CASSHSGTGDYGYTF. The CDR3 nucleotides read TGTGCCAGCAGCCACTCAGGGACAGGGGACTATGGCTACACCTTC. The rearrangement uses TRBV3-1 and TRBJ1-2, with TRBD1 matching over 10 bases. This CDR3 has 15 residues. CDR1 LGHDT and CDR2 YNNKEL come from the germline V gene (reference sequence). J gave up 3 bases and V 3 bases, and 4 bases lay outside the gene matches.

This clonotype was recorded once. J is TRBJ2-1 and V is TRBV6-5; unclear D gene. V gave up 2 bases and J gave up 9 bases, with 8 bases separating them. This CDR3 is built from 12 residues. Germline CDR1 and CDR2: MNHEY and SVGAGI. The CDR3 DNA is TGTGCCAGCAGTTACGGGAAGAGTGAGCAGTTCTTC. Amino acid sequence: CASSYGKSEQFF.

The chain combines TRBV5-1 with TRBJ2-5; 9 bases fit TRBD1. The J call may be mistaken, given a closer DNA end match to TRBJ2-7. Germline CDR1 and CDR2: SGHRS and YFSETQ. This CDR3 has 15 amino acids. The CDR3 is CASSGVRDRDYEQYF. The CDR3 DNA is TGCGCCAGCAGCGGAGTCCGGGACAGGGATTACGAGCAGTACTTC.

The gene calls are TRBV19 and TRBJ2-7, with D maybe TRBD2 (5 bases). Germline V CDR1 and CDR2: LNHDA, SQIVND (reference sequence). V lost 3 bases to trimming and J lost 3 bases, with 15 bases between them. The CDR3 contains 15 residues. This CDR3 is CASSIGLAENYEQYF. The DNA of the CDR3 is TGTGCCAGTAGTATTGGGCTAGCCGAAAACTACGAGCAGTACTTC.

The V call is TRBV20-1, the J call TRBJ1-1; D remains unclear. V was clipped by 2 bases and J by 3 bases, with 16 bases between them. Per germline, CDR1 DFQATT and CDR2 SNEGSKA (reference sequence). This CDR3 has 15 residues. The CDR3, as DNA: TGCAGTGCTAGATCAACTCTCCGAGGAGACACTGAAGCTTTCTTT. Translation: CSARSTLRGDTEAFF.

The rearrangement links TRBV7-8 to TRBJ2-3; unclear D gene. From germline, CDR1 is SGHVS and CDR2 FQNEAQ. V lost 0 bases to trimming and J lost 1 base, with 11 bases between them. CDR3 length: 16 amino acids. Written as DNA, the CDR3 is TGTGCCAGCAGCTTAGCCAAGGCAGGAGGCACAGATACGCAGTATTTT. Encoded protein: CASSLAKAGGTDTQYF.